Included here is one T cell receptor beta chain sequence, with context. Reverse transcription of 0.5 to 1 ug RNA was performed with random hexamers. From the immunoSEQ multiplex PCR reads, TCRdb called clonotypes with MiXCR, one entry per CDR3 protein. The data contain approximately 200,000 distinct CDR3 sequences, roughly 90% of them singletons. The V gene's germline CDR1 is LNHDA and CDR2 SQIVND (reference sequence). This CDR3 comprises 12 residues. Trimming shortened V by 6 bases and J by 8 bases, and 13 bases separated the two germline ends. The data are from a study of CD8 T cells in Susac syndrome.

Sequences were obtained from CD8+ T cells from PBMCs. This clonotype was sampled from a human donor with multiple sclerosis. The V gene is TRBV19, the J gene TRBJ1-1, with D unclear. CDR3 DNA: TGTGCCAGTAGCCTGGGGTCCAGGGAAGCTTTCTTT. Encoded protein: CASSLGSREAFF.